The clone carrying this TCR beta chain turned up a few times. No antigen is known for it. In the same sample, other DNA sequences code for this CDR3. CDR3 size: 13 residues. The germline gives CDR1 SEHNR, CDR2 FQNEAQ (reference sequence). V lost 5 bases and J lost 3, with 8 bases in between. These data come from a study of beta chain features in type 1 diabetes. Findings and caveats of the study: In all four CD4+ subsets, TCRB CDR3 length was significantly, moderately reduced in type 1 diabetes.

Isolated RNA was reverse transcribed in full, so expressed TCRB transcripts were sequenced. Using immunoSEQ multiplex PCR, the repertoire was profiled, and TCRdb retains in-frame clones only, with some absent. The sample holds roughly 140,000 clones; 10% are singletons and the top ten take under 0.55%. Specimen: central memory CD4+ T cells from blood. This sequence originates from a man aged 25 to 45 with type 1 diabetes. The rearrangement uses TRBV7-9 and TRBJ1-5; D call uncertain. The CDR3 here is CASSPRDNQPQHF. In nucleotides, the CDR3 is TGTGCCAGCAGCCCCCGAGACAATCAGCCCCAGCATTTT.